A selection of T cell receptor beta chains follows, all from one sample in a study of breast tumors, draining lymph nodes, adjacent tissues. TCRdb reanalysed the multiplex PCR reads using MiXCR and keeps one entry per CDR3 protein. The sample has more than 10,000 distinct CDR3 sequences; 40% to 55% are singletons. The sample comprised tumor-adjacent breast tissue. Every receptor here comes from a female donor with breast cancer. Some clones in this sample may be carry-over from other donors' samples. Each CDR3 is given with its conserved first and last residue. Each record gives: V gene, CDR3 length, J gene, CDR3 protein.

TRBV5-1	17	TRBJ1-6	CASSSPRTGGGNSPLHF
TRBV7-3	15	TRBJ2-5	CASSFGGGAPEAQYF
TRBV2	18	TRBJ2-7	CAGSLIPPASGRPYEHYF
TRBV2	15	TRBJ2-7	CASGSDRARTYEQYF
TRBV9	14	TRBJ2-3	CASTPVWGAEYQYF
TRBV4-1	17	TRBJ2-7	CASSQVGTGGSPYEQYF
TRBV3-1	15	TRBJ2-7	CASSQDPLRGGVRYF
TRBV5-1	16	TRBJ1-3	CASSQYSTDSGNTIYF
TRBV5-1	14	TRBJ1-5	CASSGTTVNQPQHF
TRBV6-5	15	TRBJ2-7	CASRPGAARSYEQYF
TRBV7-9	23	TRBJ2-5	CASSFYICSARDAREGHSETQYF
TRBV7-2	13	TRBJ2-5	CASSSGLAENQYF
TRBV27	14	TRBJ1-2	CASRNFAGAGGYTF
TRBV7-9	13	TRBJ2-2	CASSFRRSGELFF
TRBV30	14	TRBJ1-4	CACHLHPTNEKLFF
TRBV20-1	14	TRBJ1-1	CSAFHSSRRTEAFF
TRBV2	15	TRBJ2-5	CASSSPGLPQETQYF
TRBV5-1	13	TRBJ2-1	CASSLGAGSPWFF
TRBV5-6	16	TRBJ1-5	CASSLGQLLPNQPQHF
TRBV9	13	TRBJ2-3	CASSPGGSLPQYF
TRBV2	12	TRBJ2-3	CASTDPTDTQYF
TRBV10-3	15	TRBJ2-3	CAISEQLNVADTQYF
TRBV6-4	15	TRBJ2-3	CASSQAGGSTDTQYF
TRBV9	18	TRBJ2-3	CASSVGRLAGGPGDTQYF
TRBV11-2	13	TRBJ1-2	CASSLDRTRGYTF
TRBV5-4	15	TRBJ1-4	CASSLNRALNEKLFF
TRBV9	15	TRBJ2-1	CASSPAGPKANEQFF
TRBV25-1	15	TRBJ2-5	CASSVPTSGEETQYF
TRBV7-2	16	TRBJ1-2	CASSMGQGGESYGYTF
TRBV28	16	TRBJ2-4	CASSSGQREPKNIQYF
TRBV20-1	17	TRBJ2-1	CSARGMTSGRGHNEQFF
TRBV5-1	14	TRBJ2-2	CASSLVASTGGLFF
TRBV11-3	14	TRBJ2-7	CASSPIAGAGEQYF
TRBV12-3/TRBV12-4	13	TRBJ2-7	CASSWTGDYGQYF
TRBV7-9	16	TRBJ2-7	CASSPDRGRFSYEQYF
TRBV7-3	16	TRBJ2-1	CASSSSPGLSYNEQFF
TRBV20-1	14	TRBJ2-1	CSAYGEFLGDEQFF
TRBV12-3/TRBV12-4	15	TRBJ2-1	CASRPSPVTGVSQFF
TRBV30	14	TRBJ2-3	CASPLGGSTDTQYF
TRBV7-8	19	TRBJ1-4	CASSVLAGVTVGTDEKLFF
TRBV7-9	13	TRBJ2-7	CASSLRGIDEQYF
TRBV5-4	12	TRBJ2-7	CASRRSEGEQYF
TRBV7-8	14	TRBJ1-6	CASSFLKQNSPLHF
TRBV19	13	TRBJ2-4	CASKGRAGDIQYF
TRBV6-6	14	TRBJ1-6	CASRQGARDSPLHF
TRBV11-2	13	TRBJ2-3	CASSLGVSFPQYF
TRBV7-9	15	TRBJ2-7	CASSLETSLSYEQYF
TRBV5-6	16	TRBJ2-5	CASSFGGLAGQETQYF
TRBV6-5	18	TRBJ2-3	CASSYSKVAGGPSDTQYF
TRBV9	15	TRBJ2-3	CASSVAPTDTDTQYF
TRBV9	16	TRBJ1-2	CASTPDSRQDTYCYTF
TRBV19	14	TRBJ2-1	CASRGLAGDNEQFF
TRBV18	14	TRBJ2-1	CASSLSGGNNEQFF
TRBV6-5	14	TRBJ2-7	CASSQTGVTYEQYF
TRBV20-1	15	TRBJ2-7	CSAPEDRGESYEQYF
TRBV20-1	14	TRBJ2-5	CSATQIANQETQYF
TRBV28	13	TRBJ2-7	CASSKQGAYEQYF
TRBV20-1	14	TRBJ1-2	CSARDQGGGYGYTF
TRBV20-1	14	TRBJ1-2	CSARDGTGNYGYTF